The TCR beta chain under discussion was sequenced for a study of blood T cell repertoires in COVID-19. Study background: PBMCs, B-cell-depleted T cells, or T cells were the source of the cDNA or gDNA that made up the material.

Of note for this clone: This sample includes further DNA sequences coding for the same CDR3.

Trimming at V came to 3 bases and at J to 1 base, leaving 6 bases not matched to a gene. The germline V gene encodes CDR1 MNHEY and CDR2 SMNVEV (reference sequence). The CDR3 runs 16 residues. The data were produced by immunoSEQ multiplex PCR, yet TCRdb's version contains in-frame clones alone and is incomplete. The sample consists of 250,000 or so clones, approximately 86% of them appearing once. Sequencing was carried out using PBMCs or T cells enriched from blood (not recorded which). The source of this sequence is a woman aged 50 to 60 who had recovered from COVID-19. This chain uses TRBV27 with TRBJ1-1, with TRBD1 matching 9 bases. CDR3 in DNA: TGTGCCAGCAGTTTTGGACAGGGGATGGGGAACACTGAAGCTTTCTTT. Translated, it gives CASSFGQGMGNTEAFF.